These 18 T cell receptor beta chains came from one sample sequenced in a study of T cells in Graves' hyperthyroidism and ophthalmopathy. RNA transcripts were the template for amplifying TCR beta CDR3 regions. A set of HTBI primers served as the primers for a first-round RT-PCR of the TCR CDR3. MiXCR, applied by TCRdb to the multiplex PCR reads, yields one record per CDR3 protein. The sample contains hundreds of thousands of distinct CDR3 sequences, 15% to 20% of which appear only once. The sample comprised blood. The receptor source for this set is a man aged 35 to 55 with Graves' ophthalmopathy.

This clonotype was counted between two and nine times. J is TRBJ2-4 and V is TRBV9, with 7 bases matching TRBD1. Germline V lookup: CDR1 SGDLS, CDR2 YYNGEE. The V gene end was trimmed by 2 bases and the J gene end by 0 bases; junction bases not matched to a gene: 2. This CDR3 region has 15 residues. The CDR3 DNA reads as TGTGCCAGCAGCGTGGGACAGTTAGCCAAAAACATTCAGTACTTC. Its protein is CASSVGQLAKNIQYF.

To note about this clonotype: A much larger clone sits a single nucleotide away, making a read error possible. For the CDR3, the DNA is TGTGCCAGCAGTTATGAGTGGAACACTGAAGCTTTCTTT. Amino acid sequence: CASSYEWNTEAFF. J is TRBJ1-1 and V is TRBV6-5; D unclear. Trimming removed 3 bases at V and 1 base at J, with 6 bases between. Germline loops: CDR1 MNHEY, CDR2 SVGAGI. CDR3 length: 13 amino acids.

This clonotype was detected many times. The V call is TRBV11-2, the J call TRBJ2-7; 11 nucleotides line up with TRBD2. This CDR3 is built from 16 residues. The germline V gene encodes CDR1 SGHAT and CDR2 FQNNGV. The V and J ends lost 4 bases and 3 bases, in that order; junction bases with no gene match: 8. In DNA form, the CDR3 reads TGTGCCAGCAGCTCTGGGGGTAGCGGGAGGGTCTACGAGCAGTACTTC. Amino acid sequence: CASSSGGSGRVYEQYF. The full variable domain, in which reference TRBV11-2 and TRBJ2-7 provide the parts outside the CDR3, is EAGVAQSPRYKIIEKRQSVAFWCNPISGHATLYWYQQILGQGPKLLIQFQNNGVVDDSQLPKDRFSAERLKGVDSTLKIQPAKLEDSAVYLCASSSGGSGRVYEQYFGPGTRLTVT.

This clonotype was counted many times. J is TRBJ2-1 and V is TRBV18; 8 bases align to TRBD2. Germline-derived CDR1 and CDR2 are KGHSH and LQKENI. CDR3 length: 15 residues. V was pared by 2 bases and J by 6 bases, with 6 bases of the junction left unmatched. CDR3 in DNA: TGTGCCAGCTCACCAACTAGCGGAGCCGTCAATGAGCAGTTCTTC. Protein sequence: CASSPTSGAVNEQFF.

This clonotype showed up many times. One junction end does not reproduce the germline sequence, and a read error may be involved. J is TRBJ2-1 and V is TRBV18; D might be TRBD1 or TRBD2, each matching 5 bases. Germline V CDR1 and CDR2: KGHSH, LQKENI. This CDR3 comprises 11 residues. Here the CDR3 reads CATAGDAEEFF. CDR3 DNA sequence: TGTGCCACCGCCGGGGACGCTGAGGAGTTCTTC.

The genes are TRBV6-2 or TRBV6-3 and TRBJ2-3, with D possibly being TRBD1 or TRBD2 (6 bases each). The V and J ends lost 6 bases and 2 bases respectively, with 15 bases between them. CDR3 length: 15 amino acids. Per germline, CDR1 MNHEY and CDR2 SVGEGT. The CDR3 DNA follows: TGTGCCAGCAGCGAACTAGGGGGGTACACAGATACGCAGTATTTT. It encodes CASSELGGYTDTQYF.

CDR3 coding DNA: TGTGCCAGCAGCGTAGAGGGACACTATAATTCACCCCTCCACTTT. Translating gives CASSVEGHYNSPLHF. This rearrangement joins TRBV9 to TRBJ1-6; D is possibly TRBD1 (6 bases). CDR1 and CDR2 (germline): SGDLS, YYNGEE. The CDR3 is 15 amino acids. Trimming shortened V by 0 bases and J by 3 bases, and 7 bases separated the two germline ends.

This clonotype was counted between two and nine times. The chain couples TRBV27 to TRBJ2-1; a weak D match, TRBD2 (5 bases). CDR3 length: 15 residues. Trimming pared 2 bases from V and 2 bases from J, leaving 10 bases between. Germline V gene sequence: CDR1 MNHEY, CDR2 SMNVEV (reference sequence). As DNA, the CDR3 is TGTGCCAGCAGTTTAGAGGTAGCGCCCTACAATGAGCAGTTCTTC. Its translation: CASSLEVAPYNEQFF.

This clonotype has a count of ten or more. The chain uses TRBV28 and TRBJ2-7; TRBD1 aligns across 12 bases. Germline loops: CDR1 MDHEN, CDR2 SYDVKM. The junction had 10 bases not matched to a gene; V was cut back by 7 bases and J by 6 bases. The CDR3 totals 15 residues. The CDR3 nucleotides read TGTGCCAGCATTTCTCAGGGACAGGGGGCTCTCGAGCAGTACTTC. It translates to CASISQGQGALEQYF. The complete variable domain, with remaining parts taken from reference TRBV28 and TRBJ2-7, reads DVKVTQSSRYLVKRTGEKVFLECVQDMDHENMFWYRQDPGLGLRLIYFSYDVKMKEKGDIPEGYSVSREKKERFSLILESASTNQTSMYLCASISQGQGALEQYFGPGTRLTVT.

The chain links TRBV20-1 to TRBJ2-7, with 7 positions matching TRBD1. CDR1 is DFQATT, CDR2 SNEGSKA, per germline (reference sequence). This CDR3 contains 15 residues. Trimming at V came to 4 bases and at J to 7 bases, leaving 16 bases not matched to a gene. CDR3 in amino acids: CSANTPGQLIVEQYF. CDR3 DNA: TGCAGTGCTAATACCCCGGGACAGCTCATCGTGGAGCAGTACTTC.

The chain links TRBV6-2 or TRBV6-3 to TRBJ2-7; D is uncertain. CDR3 length: 16 residues. Germline V gene lookup returns CDR1 MNHEY and CDR2 SVGEGT. V gave up 0 bases and J gave up 3 bases, with 15 bases separating them. CDR3 protein: CASSYSRSTANYEQYF. CDR3 bases: TGTGCCAGCAGTTACTCGAGGTCTACAGCAAACTACGAGCAGTACTTC.

This clonotype was observed at least ten times. This chain links TRBV7-6 with TRBJ2-3, with 9 bases matching TRBD2. The CDR3 loop spans 16 amino acids. Unmatched junction bases numbered 7, after V lost 4 bases and J lost 2 bases. Germline V gene data show CDR1 as SGHVS and CDR2 as FNYEAQ. The CDR3 spells CASSSETSGITDTQYF. Written as DNA, the CDR3 is TGTGCCAGCAGCTCGGAGACTAGCGGTATCACAGATACGCAGTATTTT. Full variable domain (remainder filled in from reference TRBV7-6 and TRBJ2-3): GAGVSQSPRYKVTKRGQDVALRCDPISGHVSLYWYRQALGQGPEFLTYFNYEAQQDKSGLPNDRFSAERPEGSISTLTIQRTEQRDSAMYRCASSSETSGITDTQYFGPGTRLTVL.

This clonotype came up once. This sequence joins TRBV7-2 and TRBJ2-1, with 16 bases fitting TRBD2. The CDR3 contains 14 residues. With 5 bases clipped from V and 10 bases from J, the junction kept 2 bases outside the gene matches. The germline CDR1 and CDR2 sequences are SGHTA and FQGNSA. CDR3 sequence: CASSTGLAGGEQFF. Here the CDR3 DNA reads TGTGCCAGCAGCACGGGACTAGCGGGAGGGGAGCAGTTCTTC.

This clonotype was found many times. The rearrangement links TRBV5-1 to TRBJ1-2, with D tentatively TRBD1 (6 bases). CDR3 length: 15 residues. Germline V gives CDR1 SGHRS, CDR2 YFSETQ. The germline V and J ends were trimmed by 4 bases and 4 bases, with 17 bases remaining between them. CDR3 in amino acids: CASSPTGRGGYGYTF. CDR3 coding DNA: TGCGCCAGCAGCCCCACAGGGAGGGGTGGCTATGGCTACACCTTC.

This chain joins TRBV18 and TRBJ2-1; 9 bases align to TRBD2. The V segment lost 3 bases and the J segment 7 bases; nucleotides outside the gene matches: 7. Germline CDR1 is KGHSH and CDR2 is LQKENI. This CDR3 has 15 amino acids. The CDR3: CASSPFSSGENEQFF. The CDR3 coding sequence is TGTGCCAGCTCACCCTTTTCTAGCGGGGAAAATGAGCAGTTCTTC.

This chain links TRBV19 with TRBJ1-4, with a tentative D call TRBD1 (6 bases). Germline lookup yields CDR1 LNHDA and CDR2 SQIVND (reference sequence). V lost 3 bases and J lost 0, with 11 bases in between. The CDR3 sequence is 16 residues long. The CDR3: CASSMDRPPTNEKLFF. CDR3 in DNA: TGTGCCAGTAGTATGGACAGACCTCCAACTAATGAAAAACTGTTTTTT.

The genes are TRBV5-8 and TRBJ2-5; 7 bases map to TRBD2. The CDR3 is 17 residues long. In germline, CDR1 is SGHTS, CDR2 YDEGEE. V lost 4 bases and J lost 2; bases outside the gene matches: 14. CDR3 in amino acids: CASSRGGRGSGQETQYF. CDR3 in DNA: TGTGCCAGCAGCCGTGGTGGGCGCGGGAGTGGTCAAGAGACCCAGTACTTC.

The chain is built from TRBV20-1 and TRBJ1-6, with D possibly TRBD1 on 6 matching bases. Trimming stripped 1 base from V and 0 bases from J, with 7 bases between. The CDR3 totals 15 residues. The germline gives CDR1 DFQATT, CDR2 SNEGSKA (reference sequence). The CDR3 is CSARAQGSYNSPLHF. For the CDR3, the DNA is TGCAGTGCTAGAGCACAGGGCTCCTATAATTCACCCCTCCACTTT.